Shown below are 11 T cell receptor beta chains from a single sample sequenced in a study of naive and memory T cell subsets. The SP2 primer and nested alpha and beta constant region primers amplified ligated cDNA in four rounds. TCRdb used MiXCR to reprocess the 5' RACE reads, holding one entry per CDR3 protein. Here the sample spans 50,000 or so distinct CDR3 sequences, around 7.3% being singletons. The library had UMIs added by 3' ligation of an oligonucleotide to TCR cDNA. All receptors derive from a male donor in good health.

A few counts support this clonotype. The chain has TRBV14 and TRBJ2-7; 7 nucleotides line up with TRBD2. The CDR3 has 13 amino acids. Germline V lookup: CDR1 SGHDN, CDR2 FVKESK. After removal of 8 bases from V and 0 bases from J, the junction contained 4 bases not matched to a gene. As DNA, the CDR3 is TGTGCCAGCGATGCGGGAGACTCCTACGAGCAGTACTTC. It translates to CASDAGDSYEQYF.

In this sample, this clonotype turned up once. This could be a read error, since a much larger clone is one nucleotide away. The conserved closing phenylalanine or tryptophan is absent in this CDR3, likely reflecting a read error. V is TRBV12-3 or TRBV12-4 and J is TRBJ2-5; the D call may be TRBD1 or TRBD2 (5 bases each). Trimming shortened V by 5 bases and J by 4 bases, and 17 bases separated the two germline ends. CDR3 length: 15 amino acids. CDR3: CASSLGAVSGETQYL. The CDR3, as DNA: TGTGCCAGCAGTCTCGGGGCCGTCTCGGGAGAGACCCAGTACTTA.

This clonotype was picked up a small number of times. The chain couples TRBV5-5 to TRBJ2-7, with a weak D call TRBD1 (5 bases). This CDR3 contains 14 residues. CDR1 is SGHKS, CDR2 YYEKEE, per germline (reference sequence). The germline V and J ends were trimmed by 0 bases and 2 bases, with 9 bases remaining between them. CDR3 in amino acids: CASSLVTVPYEQYF. The CDR3, as DNA: TGTGCCAGCAGCTTGGTGACAGTCCCCTACGAGCAGTACTTC.

This clonotype showed up just a few times. J is TRBJ1-1 and V is TRBV4-2, with D hard to call. From germline, CDR1 is LGHNA and CDR2 YNFKEQ. Trimming stripped 4 bases from V and 3 bases from J, with 9 bases between. The CDR3 loop spans 13 amino acids. The CDR3 bases are TGTGCCAGCAGCCTAACCGGAGACACTGAAGCTTTCTTT. It translates to CASSLTGDTEAFF.

This clonotype was counted ten times or more. This chain links TRBV29-1 with TRBJ2-2; 8 bases map to TRBD1. The germline V gene encodes CDR1 SQVTM and CDR2 ANQGSEA. V shed 4 bases and J 5 bases; nucleotides not matched to a gene: 9. The CDR3 extends over 15 amino acids. CDR3 DNA: TGCAGCGTTGCGGAACAGGGGGTAGAGACCGGGGAGCTGTTTTTT. Encoded protein: CSVAEQGVETGELFF.

This sequence joins TRBV7-2 and TRBJ2-3; no definite D call. V shed 3 bases and J shed 3 bases, with 4 bases lying between them. The CDR3 is made up of 12 amino acids. Germline V gene sequence: CDR1 SGHTA, CDR2 FQGNSA. The CDR3 region is CASSFPTDTQYF. CDR3 DNA sequence: TGTGCCAGCAGCTTCCCAACAGATACGCAGTATTTT.

This clonotype was found a few times. The J gene is TRBJ2-5, the V gene TRBV6-5, with TRBD2 matching over 11 bases. This CDR3 contains 16 residues. J was trimmed by 2 bases and V by 6 bases; bases with no gene match: 8. Germline V gene sequence: CDR1 MNHEY, CDR2 SVGAGI. CDR3 DNA sequence: TGTGCCAGCAGGGCAACTAGCGGGGGCGTACAAGAGACCCAGTACTTC. This codes for CASRATSGGVQETQYF.

This chain uses TRBV4-1 with TRBJ2-7; D ambiguous. The germline CDR1 and CDR2 sequences are MGHRA and YSYEKL. Trimming took 1 base from V and 2 from J, leaving 15 bases between them. This CDR3 is 16 amino acids long. This chain's CDR3 is CASSQAQGLRAYEQYF. Written as DNA, the CDR3 is TGCGCCAGCAGCCAAGCGCAAGGGTTAAGGGCCTACGAGCAGTACTTC.

This clonotype was picked up many times. This chain uses TRBV4-2 with TRBJ2-1; no definite D call. This CDR3 comprises 13 residues. The ends were cut back, 3 bases at V and 8 bases at J, with 11 bases in the middle. Germline CDR1 LGHNA, CDR2 YNFKEQ. The CDR3 is CASSHPGPDEQFF. The CDR3 DNA reads TGTGCCAGCAGCCATCCCGGGCCGGATGAGCAGTTCTTC.

This clonotype was seen many times. This chain joins TRBV4-1 and TRBJ2-3; D remains ambiguous. Germline values: CDR1 MGHRA, CDR2 YSYEKL. The length of the CDR3 is 13 residues. The V and J ends lost 1 base and 6 bases respectively, with 8 bases between them. The CDR3 sequence: CASSQGSTDTQYF. The DNA for the CDR3 is TGCGCCAGCAGCCAAGGGTCGACTGATACGCAGTATTTT.

This clonotype occurred many times. The V call is TRBV5-1, the J call TRBJ2-5, with a possible D match to TRBD1 (5 bases). Germline assignment: CDR1 SGHRS and CDR2 YFSETQ. The V end was cut by 1 base, the J end by 1 base, with 11 bases between. The CDR3 consists of 15 residues. CDR3 residues: CASSLSKGVQETQYF. Written as DNA, the CDR3 is TGCGCCAGCAGCTTGTCAAAAGGGGTCCAAGAGACCCAGTACTTC.